These 6 T cell receptor beta chains originate from one sample sequenced in a study of blood T cell repertoires in COVID-19. Only in-frame clones appear in the TCRdb table, and some are missing; sequencing was by immunoSEQ multiplex PCR. In the table there are a few hundred thousand clones, around 89% of which are singletons. Sequenced material: PBMCs or T cells enriched from blood (not recorded which). These receptors came from a woman in her sixties in a cohort exposed to, infected with or recovered from COVID-19 (not recorded which).

The rearrangement joins TRBV30 to TRBJ2-1, with 7 bases matching TRBD2. Trimming at V came to 0 bases and at J to 1 base, leaving 3 bases not matched to a gene. The CDR3 is made up of 15 amino acids. In germline, CDR1 is GTSNPN, CDR2 SVGIG (reference sequence). CDR3 sequence reads: CAWSVRGSSYNEQFF. CDR3 nucleotides: TGTGCCTGGAGTGTACGCGGGAGTTCCTACAATGAGCAGTTCTTC.

This clone was recorded once. The rearrangement uses TRBV30 and TRBJ1-5; no definite D call. The CDR3 consists of 11 residues. V lost 6 bases to trimming and J lost 4 bases, with 7 bases between them. Germline V CDR1 and CDR2: GTSNPN, SVGIG (reference sequence). Written as DNA, the CDR3 is TGTGCCTGCGGTTATAATCAGCCCCAGCATTTT. Translation gives CACGYNQPQHF.

The chain couples TRBV30 to TRBJ1-1; D unclear. This CDR3 spans 13 amino acids. Trimming removed 5 bases from V and 0 bases from J, with 10 bases in between. Germline lookup yields CDR1 GTSNPN and CDR2 SVGIG (reference sequence). CDR3 region: CAWLGGMNTEAFF. CDR3 bases: TGTGCCTGGCTCGGAGGAATGAACACTGAAGCTTTCTTT. Complete variable domain (other parts from reference TRBV30 and TRBJ1-1): SQTIHQWPATLVQPVGSPLSLECTVEGTSNPNLYWYRQAAGRGLQLLFYSVGIGQISSEVPQNLSASRPQDRQFILSSKKLLLSDSGFYLCAWLGGMNTEAFFGQGTRLTVV.

V gene TRBV2 combines with J gene TRBJ2-3; TRBD2 agrees at 7 bases. CDR3 length equals 14 residues. CDR1 is SNHLY and CDR2 is FYNNEI in the germline V gene. The J segment lost 0 bases and the V segment lost 10 bases, leaving 7 bases of the junction unmatched. The CDR3 region is CATLARESTDTQYF. CDR3 nucleotides: TGTGCCACCCTGGCGCGGGAGAGCACAGATACGCAGTATTTT.

This chain connects TRBV6-6 to TRBJ1-3; no clear D. V was shortened by 0 bases and J by 2 bases, with 11 bases between the two germline ends. CDR1 MNHNY and CDR2 SVGAGI come from the germline V gene (reference sequence). The CDR3 covers 16 residues. CDR3 sequence reads: CASSYSRGNTGNTIYF. For the CDR3, the DNA is TGTGCCAGCAGTTACTCAAGAGGGAATACTGGAAACACCATATATTTT.

The chain employs TRBV2 and TRBJ2-2; a possible D gene is TRBD1 (6 bases). The germline gives CDR1 SNHLY, CDR2 FYNNEI. CDR3 length equals 13 residues. Trimming pared 4 bases from V and 6 bases from J, leaving 9 bases between. The CDR3 sequence is CASSVNRAGELFF. Here the CDR3 DNA reads TGTGCCAGCAGTGTAAACAGGGCCGGGGAGCTGTTTTTT.